The 29 T cell receptor beta chains listed next were all sequenced from one sample in a study of OX40 agonist ivuxolimab in advanced cancers. The repertoire was sequenced with immunoSEQ multiplex PCR; TCRdb's copy has only in-frame clones and lacks some. The repertoire holds some 48,000 clones, with 92% as singletons. The sequencing used CD4+ or CD8+ T cells sorted from blood, collected in a trial of the OX40 agonist ivuxolimab. These receptors came from an adult with an advanced solid tumor such as melanoma, head and neck, liver or kidney cancer.

The chain is built from TRBV5-6 and TRBJ2-1, with TRBD1 identical over 7 bases. CDR1 is SGHDT, CDR2 YYEEEE, per germline. V lost 0 bases and J lost 1; bases outside the gene matches: 4. The CDR3 sequence is 16 residues long. CDR3 residues: CASSLVTGESYNEQFF. CDR3 nucleotide sequence: TGTGCCAGCAGCTTGGTTACAGGGGAATCCTACAATGAGCAGTTCTTC.

The chain's CDR3 is CASSPRQVQETQYF. The CDR3 region has the DNA TGTGCCAGCAGCCCAAGACAGGTCCAAGAGACCCAGTACTTC. The chain employs TRBV7-8 and TRBJ2-5, with D tentatively TRBD1 (6 bases). V was pared by 5 bases and J by 1 base, with 11 bases between. The CDR3 sequence is 14 residues long. Germline CDR1 SGHVS, CDR2 FQNEAQ.

The chain has TRBV5-4 and TRBJ1-2; 8 positions match TRBD1. This CDR3 has 16 amino acids. V shed 4 bases and J 1 base; nucleotides not matched to a gene: 9. Germline V gene lookup returns CDR1 SGHNT and CDR2 YYREEE (reference sequence). DNA for the CDR3: TGTGCCAGCAGCCCGAGACAGGGGTGGGTTAACTATGGCTACACCTTC. Protein sequence: CASSPRQGWVNYGYTF.

This sequence joins TRBV19 and TRBJ1-5; the D is unclear. CDR1 and CDR2 (germline): LNHDA, SQIVND (reference sequence). The CDR3 sequence is 14 residues long. V was cut by 0 bases and J by 2 bases, with 5 bases left in between. As DNA, the CDR3 is TGTGCCAGTAGTATAGATGGGGGCAATCAGCCCCAGCATTTT. It encodes CASSIDGGNQPQHF.

J is TRBJ2-3 and V is TRBV10-1; 9 nucleotides match TRBD1. This CDR3 contains 15 residues. CDR1 WNHNN and CDR2 SYGVQD come from the germline V gene (reference sequence). The V segment lost 5 bases and the J segment 5 bases; nucleotides outside the gene matches: 8. CDR3 nucleotide sequence: TGCGCCAGCAGTACCGGGACAGGGAGGGAAGATACGCAGTATTTT. It yields the protein CASSTGTGREDTQYF.

The chain recombines TRBV29-1 with TRBJ2-5; D not resolved. Germline V gene data show CDR1 as SQVTM and CDR2 as ANQGSEA. This CDR3 contains 10 residues. V lost 4 bases, J lost 5 bases, and 5 bases lay in between. In DNA, the CDR3 is TGCAGCGTTGTAGAGGAGACCCAGTACTTC. It translates to CSVVEETQYF.

The chain uses TRBV5-6 and TRBJ2-4, with D unclear. CDR1 and CDR2 (germline): SGHDT, YYEEEE. This CDR3 region has 15 residues. V dropped 2 bases and J dropped 0 bases, with 9 bases sitting between them. CDR3 residues: CASSFEAAAKNIQYF. Here the CDR3 DNA reads TGTGCCAGCAGCTTCGAGGCAGCAGCCAAAAACATTCAGTACTTC.

The rearrangement joins TRBV28 to TRBJ1-1; 11 bases match TRBD1. V lost 2 bases to trimming and J lost 4 bases; unmatched junction nucleotides: 15. Germline lookup yields CDR1 MDHEN and CDR2 SYDVKM. There are 19 residues in the CDR3. The CDR3 protein is CASSLQNSGTGGWSTEAFF. CDR3 coding DNA: TGTGCCAGCAGTTTACAGAATTCCGGGACAGGGGGATGGAGCACTGAAGCTTTCTTT.

The chain has TRBV6-5 and TRBJ2-1, with 7 positions matching TRBD2. CDR3 length: 15 residues. Germline V CDR1 and CDR2: MNHEY, SVGAGI. The trim removed 7 bases at V and 0 bases at J, leaving 6 bases unmatched. The CDR3 spells CASTPGGLSYNEQFF. CDR3 coding DNA: TGTGCCAGCACCCCGGGGGGACTCTCCTACAATGAGCAGTTCTTC.

The genes are TRBV6-5 and TRBJ1-2; D might be TRBD1 (5 bases). In germline, CDR1 is MNHEY, CDR2 SVGAGI. Deletions cut 4 bases from V and 5 bases from J, with 14 bases between. The CDR3 has 14 amino acids. CDR3 loop: CASSSLRDFYGYTF. CDR3 sequence (DNA): TGTGCCAGCAGTTCTTTGCGGGACTTTTATGGCTACACCTTC.

The chain links TRBV9 to TRBJ2-6; D ambiguous. Germline V CDR1 and CDR2: SGDLS, YYNGEE. The CDR3 sequence is 20 residues long. V dropped 0 bases and J dropped 0 bases, with 19 bases sitting between them. Here the CDR3 DNA reads TGTGCCAGCAGCGTAGCCTCAATTAGGACGGAAAACTCTGGGGCCAACGTCCTGACTTTC. This encodes CASSVASIRTENSGANVLTF.

Details on this clone: A single base separates this from a much larger clone, so it may be a read error. The gene calls are TRBV4-2 and TRBJ1-1; perhaps TRBD1 as D (6 bases). The CDR3 consists of 12 residues. Per germline, CDR1 LGHNA and CDR2 YNFKEQ. V was cut by 5 bases and J by 5 bases, with 9 bases left in between. DNA of the CDR3: TGTGCCAGCAGCTTGAGGGGGACTGAAGCTTTCTTT. This gives the protein CASSLRGTEAFF.

The chain's CDR3 is CASTGSATNEKLFF. CDR3 DNA: TGTGCCAGCACGGGCTCTGCAACTAATGAAAAACTGTTTTTT. The chain links TRBV27 to TRBJ1-4, with no clear D. Trimming shortened V by 7 bases and J by 0 bases, and 9 bases separated the two germline ends. CDR1 and CDR2 (germline): MNHEY, SMNVEV (reference sequence). This CDR3 has 14 amino acids. Full variable domain (rest looked up from reference TRBV27 and TRBJ1-4): EAQVTQNPRYLITVTGKKLTVTCSQNMNHEYMSWYRQDPGLGLRQIYYSMNVEVTDKGDVPEGYKVSRKEKRNFPLILESPSPNQTSLYFCASTGSATNEKLFFGSGTQLSVL.

The rearrangement joins TRBV5-5 to TRBJ1-1, with 10 positions matching TRBD1. The J segment lost 8 bases and the V segment lost 5 bases, leaving 9 bases of the junction unmatched. The CDR3 consists of 14 residues. Germline CDR1 SGHKS, CDR2 YYEKEE (reference sequence). The DNA of the CDR3 is TGTGCCAGCAGATACCGGGACAGGGGAGGGGAAGCTTTCTTT. Protein product: CASRYRDRGGEAFF.

The rearrangement uses TRBV28 and TRBJ1-1; 8 bases align to TRBD1. This CDR3 contains 16 residues. After removal of 7 bases from V and 4 bases from J, the junction contained 14 bases not matched to a gene. CDR1 is MDHEN, CDR2 SYDVKM, per germline. The chain's CDR3 is CASTLDRERLGTEAFF. The CDR3 bases are TGTGCCAGCACCTTGGACAGGGAACGACTGGGCACTGAAGCTTTCTTT.

With respect to this clone: Other DNA sequences in the sample encode the same CDR3. The genes are TRBV7-9 and TRBJ1-1; no clear D gene. The CDR3 has 14 residues. The V end lost 1 base, the J end lost 1 base, and 7 bases lay between the germline ends. In germline, CDR1 is SEHNR, CDR2 FQNEAQ (reference sequence). The CDR3 region has the DNA TGTGCCAGCAGCTTAGTGCTTGGGAACACTGAAGCTTTCTTT. Translated, it gives CASSLVLGNTEAFF. The complete variable domain, with remaining parts taken from reference TRBV7-9 and TRBJ1-1, reads DTGVSQNPRHKITKRGQNVTFRCDPISEHNRLYWYRQTLGQGPEFLTYFQNEAQLEKSRLLSDRFSAERPKGSFSTLEIQRTEQGDSAMYLCASSLVLGNTEAFFGQGTRLTVV.

This clone was seen a handful of times. The J gene is TRBJ2-3, the V gene TRBV28; D unclear. Trimming left V 4 bases short and J 7 bases short, with 12 bases between. Germline V gene data show CDR1 as MDHEN and CDR2 as SYDVKM. The CDR3 has 13 residues. This CDR3 is CASSSRLHNTQYF. The CDR3 DNA sequence: TGTGCCAGCAGTTCCAGACTGCATAATACGCAGTATTTT.

V gene TRBV7-9 combines with J gene TRBJ1-1; TRBD1 aligns across 9 bases. Germline loops: CDR1 SEHNR, CDR2 FQNEAQ (reference sequence). The CDR3 extends over 14 amino acids. Trimming took 4 bases from V and 1 from J; bases not matched to a gene: 1. This chain's CDR3 is CASSSTGGNTEAFF. The DNA for the CDR3 is TGTGCCAGCAGCTCGACAGGGGGGAACACTGAAGCTTTCTTT.

The chain uses TRBV19 and TRBJ2-3; 7 bases align to TRBD2. J was trimmed by 4 bases and V by 4 bases; bases with no gene match: 5. Germline CDR1 is LNHDA and CDR2 is SQIVND (reference sequence). The CDR3 consists of 14 residues. The DNA of the CDR3 is TGTGCCAGTAGTACCCCACTAGCGTCAGATACGCAGTATTTT. Protein product: CASSTPLASDTQYF.

This sequence joins TRBV7-3 and TRBJ1-2; 10 bases are a match to TRBD1. The CDR3 totals 15 residues. After removal of 6 bases from V and 4 bases from J, the junction contained 8 bases not matched to a gene. The germline V gene encodes CDR1 SGHTA and CDR2 FQGTGA. The CDR3 protein is CASSRSGTGAYGYTF. CDR3 in DNA: TGTGCCAGCAGTCGGTCCGGGACAGGGGCCTATGGCTACACCTTC.

V and J are TRBV10-2 and TRBJ2-1; 8 positions agree with TRBD1. From germline, CDR1 is WSHSY and CDR2 SAAADI. The CDR3 totals 14 residues. V shed 7 bases and J 5 bases; nucleotides not matched to a gene: 7. The CDR3 coding sequence is TGCGCCAGCACATGGACAGGGTTCAACAATGAGCAGTTCTTC. Translation: CASTWTGFNNEQFF.

V is TRBV6-6 and J is TRBJ1-5; 8 nucleotides agree with TRBD1. Trimming cost V 2 bases and J 7 bases; bases outside gene matches: 4. The CDR3 totals 14 residues. Germline V lookup: CDR1 MNHNY, CDR2 SVGAGI (reference sequence). Here the CDR3 reads CASSYHRGEQPQHF. The CDR3 region has the DNA TGTGCCAGCAGTTACCACAGGGGGGAACAGCCCCAGCATTTT.

The chain employs TRBV6-1 and TRBJ2-7, with TRBD2 identical over 9 bases. Germline V CDR1 and CDR2: MNHNS, SASEGT. The CDR3 length is 15 residues. Losses at the gene ends were 1 base for V and 4 bases for J; bases not matched to a gene: 5. The CDR3 DNA reads TGTGCCAGCAGTGAAGTAGGACTAGCGTCGTACGAGCAGTACGTC. It codes for CASSEVGLASYEQYV.

The chain uses TRBV4-1 and TRBJ1-2; D gene uncertain. V lost 0 bases and J lost 5, with 7 bases in between. CDR1 MGHRA and CDR2 YSYEKL come from the germline V gene. The CDR3 runs 13 residues. CDR3 residues: CASSQDHAYGYTF. CDR3 bases: TGCGCCAGCAGCCAAGATCACGCGTATGGCTACACCTTC.

This rearrangement joins TRBV10-1 to TRBJ1-3; 10 bases fit TRBD1. This CDR3 has 15 residues. Germline CDR1 WNHNN, CDR2 SYGVQD (reference sequence). V lost 8 bases and J lost 1; bases outside the gene matches: 5. The CDR3 nucleotides are TGCGCCAGCCCAGGGGACAGGGGTTCTGGAAACACCATATATTTT. It is translated as CASPGDRGSGNTIYF.

This chain uses TRBV15 with TRBJ2-2; D unresolved. This CDR3 spans 16 amino acids. The V end was cut by 0 bases, the J end by 1 base, with 9 bases between. Germline-derived CDR1 and CDR2 are LNHNV and YYDKDF (reference sequence). This CDR3 is CATSRDLTVNTGELFF. The DNA of the CDR3 is TGTGCCACCAGCAGAGATCTCACGGTGAACACCGGGGAGCTGTTTTTT.

The CDR3 spells CAREKGLNTEAFF. In nucleotides, the CDR3 is TGTGCCAGAGAAAAGGGCCTTAACACTGAAGCTTTCTTT. The V call is TRBV25-1, the J call TRBJ1-1, with D hard to call. The CDR3 length is 13 residues. Looked up from germline, CDR1 is MGHDK and CDR2 is SYGVNS. V was shortened by 9 bases and J by 2 bases, with 13 bases between the two germline ends.

Sample share makes this clone medium-sized (0.01 to 0.1%). The CDR3 spells CASSQEFSGTGDYNSPLHF. The CDR3 DNA is TGTGCCAGCAGCCAAGAATTCTCCGGGACAGGCGATTATAATTCACCCCTCCACTTT. This sequence joins TRBV14 and TRBJ1-6, with 8 bases identical to TRBD1. The J segment lost 4 bases and the V segment lost 0 bases, leaving 11 bases of the junction unmatched. This CDR3 has 19 residues. The germline gives CDR1 SGHDN, CDR2 FVKESK.

This clone was detected once. The chain joins TRBV7-8 to TRBJ2-3, with 14 positions matching TRBD2. This CDR3 contains 18 residues. V gave up 5 bases and J gave up 5 bases; unmatched junction bases: 12. CDR1 and CDR2 (germline): SGHVS, FQNEAQ. In nucleotides, the CDR3 is TGTGCCAGCAGCCCGGCTAGTTTGGGACTAGCGGGGGTAGATACGCAGTATTTT. Protein sequence: CASSPASLGLAGVDTQYF.